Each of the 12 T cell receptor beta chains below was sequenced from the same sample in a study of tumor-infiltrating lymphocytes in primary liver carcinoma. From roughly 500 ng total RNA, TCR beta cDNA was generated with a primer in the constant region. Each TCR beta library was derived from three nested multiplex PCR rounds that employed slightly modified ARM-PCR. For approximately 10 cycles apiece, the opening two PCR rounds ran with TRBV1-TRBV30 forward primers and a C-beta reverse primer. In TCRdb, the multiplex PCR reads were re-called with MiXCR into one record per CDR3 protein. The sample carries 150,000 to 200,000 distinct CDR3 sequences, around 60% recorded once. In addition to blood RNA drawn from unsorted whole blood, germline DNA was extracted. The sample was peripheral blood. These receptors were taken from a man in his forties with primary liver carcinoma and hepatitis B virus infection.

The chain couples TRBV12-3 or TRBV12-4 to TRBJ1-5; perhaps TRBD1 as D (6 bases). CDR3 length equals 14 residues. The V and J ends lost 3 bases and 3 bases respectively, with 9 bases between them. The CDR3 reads CASSFGGHNQPQHF. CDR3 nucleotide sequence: TGTGCCAGCAGTTTCGGGGGGCACAATCAGCCCCAGCATTTT.

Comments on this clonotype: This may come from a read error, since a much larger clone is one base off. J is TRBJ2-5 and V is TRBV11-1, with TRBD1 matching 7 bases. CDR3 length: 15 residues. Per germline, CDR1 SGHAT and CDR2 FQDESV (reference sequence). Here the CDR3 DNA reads TGTGCCAGCAGCTTGCACCCAGGGACAGAAGAGAGCCAGTACTTC. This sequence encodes CASSLHPGTEESQYF. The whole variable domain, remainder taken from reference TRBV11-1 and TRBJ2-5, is EAEVAQSPRYKITEKSQAVAFWCDPISGHATLYWYRQILGQGPELLVQFQDESVVDDSQLPKDRFSAERLKGVDSTLKIQPAELGDSAMYLCASSLHPGTEESQYFGPGTRLLVL.

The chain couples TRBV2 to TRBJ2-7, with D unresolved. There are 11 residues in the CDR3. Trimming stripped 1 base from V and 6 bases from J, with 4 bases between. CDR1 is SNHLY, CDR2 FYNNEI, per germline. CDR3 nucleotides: TGTGCCAGCAGTGAAGTAGGCGAGCAGTACTTC. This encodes CASSEVGEQYF. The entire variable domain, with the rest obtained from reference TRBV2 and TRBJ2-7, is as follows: EPEVTQTPSHQVTQMGQEVILRCVPISNHLYFYWYRQILGQKVEFLVSFYNNEISEKSEIFDDQFSVERPDGSNFTLKIRSTKLEDSAMYFCASSEVGEQYFGPGTRLTVT.

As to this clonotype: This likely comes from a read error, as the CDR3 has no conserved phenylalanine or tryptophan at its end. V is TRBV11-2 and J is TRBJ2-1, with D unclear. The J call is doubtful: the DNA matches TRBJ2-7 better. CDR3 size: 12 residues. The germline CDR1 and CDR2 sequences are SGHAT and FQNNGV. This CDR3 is CARSQQSSKQYI. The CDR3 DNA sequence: TGTGCCAGGAGCCAGCAGAGTTCCAAGCAGTACATC.

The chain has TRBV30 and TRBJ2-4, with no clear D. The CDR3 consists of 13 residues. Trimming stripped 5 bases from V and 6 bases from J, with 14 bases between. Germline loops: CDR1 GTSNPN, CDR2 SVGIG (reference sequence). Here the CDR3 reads CAWSREPGNIQYF. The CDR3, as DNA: TGTGCCTGGTCGAGAGAACCGGGAAACATTCAGTACTTC.

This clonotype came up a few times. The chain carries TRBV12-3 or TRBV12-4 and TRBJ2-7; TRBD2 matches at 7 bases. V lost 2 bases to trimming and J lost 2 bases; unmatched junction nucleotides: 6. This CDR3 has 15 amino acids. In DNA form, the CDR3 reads TGTGCCAGCAGTTTAAAACCGGGAGGCCCCTACGAGCAGTACTTC. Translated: CASSLKPGGPYEQYF.

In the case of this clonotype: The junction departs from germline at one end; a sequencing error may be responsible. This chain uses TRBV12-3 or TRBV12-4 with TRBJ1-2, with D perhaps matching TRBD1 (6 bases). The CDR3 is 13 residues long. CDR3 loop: CASRPGANYGYAF. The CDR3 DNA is TGTGCCAGCAGGCCAGGGGCTAACTATGGCTACGCCTTC.

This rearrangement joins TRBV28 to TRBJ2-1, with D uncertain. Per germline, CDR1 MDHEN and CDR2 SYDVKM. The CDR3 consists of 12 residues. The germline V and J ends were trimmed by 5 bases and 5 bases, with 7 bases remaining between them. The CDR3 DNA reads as TGTGCCAGCAGTCCCTGGGACAATGAGCAGTTCTTC. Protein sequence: CASSPWDNEQFF.

CDR3 region: CASSSWRSYEQYF. The DNA for the CDR3 is TGTGCCAGCAGTTCCTGGAGGTCCTACGAGCAGTACTTC. The chain recombines TRBV6-6 with TRBJ2-7; D perhaps matches TRBD2 (5 bases). The CDR3 is made up of 13 amino acids. Germline V gene lookup returns CDR1 MNHNY and CDR2 SVGAGI (reference sequence). The V gene lost 4 bases and the J gene lost 1 base, with 8 bases spanning the gap.

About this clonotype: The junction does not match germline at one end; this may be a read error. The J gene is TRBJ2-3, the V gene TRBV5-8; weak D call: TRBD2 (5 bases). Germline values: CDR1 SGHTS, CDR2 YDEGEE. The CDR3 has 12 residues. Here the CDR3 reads CACSLDSDTQYF. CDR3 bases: TGTGCCTGCAGCTTGGACTCAGATACGCAGTATTTT.

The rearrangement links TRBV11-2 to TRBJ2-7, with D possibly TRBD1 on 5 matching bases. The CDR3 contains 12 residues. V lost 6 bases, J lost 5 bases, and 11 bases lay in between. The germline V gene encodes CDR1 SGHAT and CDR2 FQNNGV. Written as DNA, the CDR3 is TGTGCCAGCAGTTTACAGGCGCACGAGCAGTACTTC. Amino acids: CASSLQAHEQYF.

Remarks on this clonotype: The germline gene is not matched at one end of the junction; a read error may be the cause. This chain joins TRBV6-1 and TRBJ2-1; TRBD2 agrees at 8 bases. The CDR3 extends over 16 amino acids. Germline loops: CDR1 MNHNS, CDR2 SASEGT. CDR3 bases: TGTGCCAGCAGTGCCATCTCGACCGGGGGGGGCGACGAGCAGTCCTTC. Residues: CASSAISTGGGDEQSF.